The 9 T cell receptor beta chains below all came from one sample that was sequenced in a study of cytomegalovirus exposure and HLA in healthy donors. This PCR relied on a set of 60 Vbeta primers and 13 Jbeta primers. The data were produced by immunoSEQ multiplex PCR, yet TCRdb's version contains in-frame clones alone and is incomplete. The data show approximately 130,000 clones, around 81% seen once. Sequenced sample: PBMCs. These receptors originate from a man aged 18-30 years in good health and CMV-seronegative.

V and J are TRBV5-6 and TRBJ2-7; a weak D match, TRBD2 (5 bases). The V end lost 4 bases, the J end lost 5 bases, and 16 bases lay between the germline ends. CDR3 length equals 14 residues. Germline-derived CDR1 and CDR2 are SGHDT and YYEEEE. CDR3 in amino acids: CASSPADWWDEQYF. The CDR3 coding sequence is TGTGCCAGCAGCCCGGCGGACTGGTGGGACGAGCAGTACTTC.

This chain links TRBV5-1 with TRBJ1-6; D is ambiguous. The CDR3 has 13 amino acids. The germline V gene has CDR1 SGHRS and CDR2 YFSETQ. V was pared by 3 bases and J by 10 bases, with 11 bases between. CDR3 DNA sequence: TGCGCCAGCAGCTGGGTGGAGAGATCACCCCTCCACTTT. Translated: CASSWVERSPLHF.

The CDR3 loop is CASSSGAGGSSEQYF. Here the CDR3 DNA reads TGCGCCAGCAGCTCTGGGGCAGGGGGATCGTCTGAGCAGTACTTC. The V call is TRBV5-1, the J call TRBJ2-7; 7 bases fit TRBD1. Germline V gives CDR1 SGHRS, CDR2 YFSETQ. The length of the CDR3 is 15 residues. The junction had 13 bases not matched to a gene; V was cut back by 3 bases and J by 7 bases.

The chain links TRBV6-5 to TRBJ1-3; possible D gene TRBD1, 5 bases. Germline V gene data show CDR1 as MNHEY and CDR2 as SVGAGI. Trimming took 0 bases from V and 2 from J, leaving 11 bases between them. The CDR3 extends over 16 amino acids. Here the CDR3 reads CASSYSGEGTGNTIYF. The CDR3 DNA reads TGTGCCAGCAGTTACTCAGGGGAGGGGACTGGAAACACCATATATTTT.

The rearrangement links TRBV30 to TRBJ1-2, with 10 positions matching TRBD1. With V trimmed by 4 bases and J by 8 bases, 7 bases remained unmatched. Per germline, CDR1 GTSNPN and CDR2 SVGIG (reference sequence). The CDR3 is 13 amino acids. The CDR3 region has the DNA TGTGCCTGGACCCCAGACAGGGGGCAAGGCTACACCTTC. Its translation: CAWTPDRGQGYTF.

About this clone: Its ends do not fully match the called genes, so a read error is possible. In the same sample, other DNA sequences code for this CDR3. The chain is built from TRBV30 and TRBJ1-6; the D is unclear. This CDR3 is 17 amino acids long. Germline-derived CDR1 and CDR2 are GTSNPN and SVGIG (reference sequence). CDR3 region: CAWAPGFRNSYNSPLHF. DNA of the CDR3: TGTGCCTGGGCCCCGGGGTTTAGAAACTCCTATAATTCCCCCCTCCACTTT.

This clone showed up just once. Other DNA sequences of this sample code for an identical CDR3. This chain joins TRBV30 and TRBJ1-2; no reliable D call. Germline CDR1 and CDR2: GTSNPN and SVGIG (reference sequence). The length of the CDR3 is 12 residues. Between the trimmed V and J ends, which lost 2 bases and 0 bases, there was a span of 4 bases. The CDR3 loop is CAWSRANYGYTF. The DNA of the CDR3 is TGTGCCTGGAGTCGGGCTAACTATGGCTACACCTTC.

The chain is built from TRBV28 and TRBJ1-1; 7 bases are shared with TRBD1. CDR3 length equals 12 residues. Germline CDR1 is MDHEN and CDR2 is SYDVKM. V dropped 6 bases and J dropped 7; count of bases not matched to a gene: 5. The CDR3 here is CASRTQGNEAFF. The DNA of the CDR3 is TGTGCCAGCAGAACACAGGGGAATGAAGCTTTCTTT.

The chain joins TRBV27 to TRBJ1-5; TRBD1 matches at 7 bases. Trimming took 4 bases from V and 8 from J; bases not matched to a gene: 20. This CDR3 has 18 amino acids. Germline V gene data show CDR1 as MNHEY and CDR2 as SMNVEV (reference sequence). The CDR3: CASSSLPIHRDRRKPQHF. CDR3 sequence (DNA): TGTGCCAGCAGTTCTTTACCTATACACCGGGACAGACGAAAGCCCCAGCATTTT.